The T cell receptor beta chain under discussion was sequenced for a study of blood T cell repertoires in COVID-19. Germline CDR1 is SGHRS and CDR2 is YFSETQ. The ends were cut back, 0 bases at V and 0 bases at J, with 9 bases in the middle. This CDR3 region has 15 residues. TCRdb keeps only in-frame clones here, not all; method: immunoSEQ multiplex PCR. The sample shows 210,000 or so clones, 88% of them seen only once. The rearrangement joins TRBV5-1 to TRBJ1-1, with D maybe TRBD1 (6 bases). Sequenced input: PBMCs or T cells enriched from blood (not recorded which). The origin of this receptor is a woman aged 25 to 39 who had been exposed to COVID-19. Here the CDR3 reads CASSLVRGMNTEAFF. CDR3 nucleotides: TGCGCCAGCAGCTTGGTGAGGGGGATGAACACTGAAGCTTTCTTT.